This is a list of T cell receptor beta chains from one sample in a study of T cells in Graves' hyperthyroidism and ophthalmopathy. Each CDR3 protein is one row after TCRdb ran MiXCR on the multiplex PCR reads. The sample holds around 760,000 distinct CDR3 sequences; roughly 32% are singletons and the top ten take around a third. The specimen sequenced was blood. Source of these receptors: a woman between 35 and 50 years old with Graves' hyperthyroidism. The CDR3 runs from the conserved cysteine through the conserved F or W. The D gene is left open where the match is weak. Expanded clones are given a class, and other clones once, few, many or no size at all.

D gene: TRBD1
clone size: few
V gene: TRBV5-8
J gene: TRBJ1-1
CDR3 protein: CASSVPGQGAGAEAFF
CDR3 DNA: TGTGCCAGCAGCGTGCCGGGACAGGGGGCTGGCGCTGAAGCTTTCTTT

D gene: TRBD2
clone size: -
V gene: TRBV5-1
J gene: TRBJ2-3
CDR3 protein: CASSLDPSGRTDTQYF
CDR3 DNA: TGCGCCAGCAGCTTAGATCCTAGCGGACGCACAGATACGCAGTATTTT

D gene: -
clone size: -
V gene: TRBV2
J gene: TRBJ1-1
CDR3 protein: CASSRDGQRAFF
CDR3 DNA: TGTGCCAGCAGTCGCGACGGGCAGAGGGCTTTCTTT

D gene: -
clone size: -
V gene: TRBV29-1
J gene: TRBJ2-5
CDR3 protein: CSLTDGSETQYF
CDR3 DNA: TGCAGCTTGACCGACGGGTCTGAGACCCAGTACTTC

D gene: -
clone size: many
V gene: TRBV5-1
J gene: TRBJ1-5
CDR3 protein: CASSLGTANQPQHF
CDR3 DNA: TGCGCCAGCAGCTTAGGCACAGCTAATCAGCCCCAGCATTTT

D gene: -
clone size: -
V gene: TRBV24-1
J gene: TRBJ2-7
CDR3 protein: CATGQRPYEQYF
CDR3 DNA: TGTGCCACCGGTCAGAGGCCCTACGAGCAGTACTTC

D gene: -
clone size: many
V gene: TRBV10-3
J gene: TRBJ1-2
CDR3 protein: CAISVRNYGYTF
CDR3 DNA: TGTGCCATCAGTGTCAGAAACTATGGCTACACCTTC

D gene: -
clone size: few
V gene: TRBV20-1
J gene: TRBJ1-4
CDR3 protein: CSASRAGVNEKLFF
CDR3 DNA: TGCAGTGCTAGTAGGGCGGGAGTGAATGAAAAACTGTTTTTT

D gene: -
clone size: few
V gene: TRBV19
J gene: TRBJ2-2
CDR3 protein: CASSMDLGSLIPTGELFF
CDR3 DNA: TGTGCCAGTAGTATGGATCTCGGGTCGTTAATACCCACCGGGGAGCTGTTTTTT

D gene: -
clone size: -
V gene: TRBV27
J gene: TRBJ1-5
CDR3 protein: CASSPSGKSNQPQHF
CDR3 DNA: TGTGCCAGCAGTCCCTCGGGCAAGAGCAATCAGCCCCAGCATTTT

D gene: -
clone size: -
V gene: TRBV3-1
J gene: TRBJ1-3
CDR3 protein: CASSQEGGGHTIYF
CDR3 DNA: TGTGCCAGCAGCCAAGAGGGCGGAGGACACACCATATATTTT

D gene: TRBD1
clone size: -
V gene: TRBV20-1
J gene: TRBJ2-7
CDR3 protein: CSAHRDRVRQISYEQYF
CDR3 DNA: TGCAGTGCCCACCGGGACAGGGTCCGTCAGATCTCCTACGAGCAGTACTTC

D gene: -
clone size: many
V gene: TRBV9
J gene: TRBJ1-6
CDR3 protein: CASSVDTSSSYNSPLHF
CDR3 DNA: TGTGCCAGCAGCGTAGATACTTCGAGCTCCTATAATTCACCCCTCCACTTT

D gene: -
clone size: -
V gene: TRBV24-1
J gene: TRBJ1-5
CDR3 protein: CATSAPRGYDQPQHF
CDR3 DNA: TGTGCCACCAGTGCCCCCCGGGGATACGATCAGCCCCAGCATTTT

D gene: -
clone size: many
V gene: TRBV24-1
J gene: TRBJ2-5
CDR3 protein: CATSDHTGPQGETQYF
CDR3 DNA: TGTGCCACCAGTGATCACACAGGGCCCCAAGGGGAGACCCAGTACTTC

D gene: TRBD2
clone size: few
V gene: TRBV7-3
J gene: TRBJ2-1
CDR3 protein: CASSVGLAGSYNEQFF
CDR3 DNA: TGTGCCAGCAGCGTTGGACTAGCGGGCTCCTACAATGAGCAGTTCTTC

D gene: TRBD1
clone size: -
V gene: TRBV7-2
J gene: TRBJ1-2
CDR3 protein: CASSHGRTGSTYGYTF
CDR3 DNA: TGTGCCAGCAGCCACGGAAGGACAGGGTCTACGTATGGCTACACCTTC

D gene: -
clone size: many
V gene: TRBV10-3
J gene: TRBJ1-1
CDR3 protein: CAAGPRSNHRGNTEAFF
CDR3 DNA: TGTGCCGCGGGACCTCGTTCGAACCACCGGGGAAACACTGAAGCTTTCTTT

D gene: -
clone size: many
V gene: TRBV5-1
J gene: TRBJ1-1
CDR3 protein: CASSSSRSNTEAFF
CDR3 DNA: TGCGCCAGCAGCTCCTCCCGATCGAACACTGAAGCTTTCTTT

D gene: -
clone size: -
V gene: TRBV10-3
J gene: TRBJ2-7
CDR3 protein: CASSEGAARAYEQYF
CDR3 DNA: TGTGCCAGCAGTGAAGGAGCAGCCCGGGCCTACGAGCAGTACTTC

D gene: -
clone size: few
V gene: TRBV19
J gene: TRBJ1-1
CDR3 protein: CASSIGHTRAVTTEAFF
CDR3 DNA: TGTGCCAGTAGTATTGGACATACCCGGGCAGTAACCACTGAAGCTTTCTTT

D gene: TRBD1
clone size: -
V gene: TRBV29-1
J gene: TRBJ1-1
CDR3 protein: CSVVGPRGQALWGDTEAFF
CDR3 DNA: TGCAGCGTTGTGGGGCCTAGGGGACAGGCTCTGTGGGGGGACACTGAAGCTTTCTTT

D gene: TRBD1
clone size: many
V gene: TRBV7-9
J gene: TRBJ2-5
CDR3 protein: CASSFRQGGTKETQYF
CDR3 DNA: TGTGCCAGCAGCTTCCGACAGGGGGGGACTAAAGAGACCCAGTACTTC

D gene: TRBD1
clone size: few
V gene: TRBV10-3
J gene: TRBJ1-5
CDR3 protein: CAISEETGDQPQHF
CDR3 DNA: TGTGCCATCAGTGAGGAGACAGGGGATCAGCCCCAGCATTTT

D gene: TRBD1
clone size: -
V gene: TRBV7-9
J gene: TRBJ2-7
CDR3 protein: CASSLAGTGEYF
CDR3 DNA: TGTGCCAGCAGCTTAGCAGGGACAGGGGAGTACTTC

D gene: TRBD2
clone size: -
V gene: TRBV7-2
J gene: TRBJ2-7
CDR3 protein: CASSTSGRLSEQYF
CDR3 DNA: TGTGCCAGCAGCACTAGCGGGCGTCTCTCCGAGCAGTACTTC

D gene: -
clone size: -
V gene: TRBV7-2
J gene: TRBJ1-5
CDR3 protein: CTSSLKGRTENQPQHF
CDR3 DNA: TGTACCAGCAGCTTAAAGGGGAGGACGGAGAATCAGCCCCAGCATTTT

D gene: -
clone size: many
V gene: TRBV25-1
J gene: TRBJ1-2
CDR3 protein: CASSESGVGYTF
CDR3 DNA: TGTGCCAGCAGTGAAAGCGGGGTTGGCTACACCTTC

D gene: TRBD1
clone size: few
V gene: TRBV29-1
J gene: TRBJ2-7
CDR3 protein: CSVVPGQGSRGEQYF
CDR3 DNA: TGCAGCGTTGTGCCGGGACAGGGGAGTCGGGGCGAGCAGTACTTC